These 11 T cell receptor beta chains originate from one sample sequenced in a study of T cells in tuberculosis. Cells were sorted from thawed PBMC rested overnight and stained with GMM-loaded CD1B tetramer, viability dye and anti-CD3. The CD1B tetramers carried C32 glucose monomycolate purified from Rhodococcus equi. Using immunoSEQ multiplex PCR, the repertoire was profiled, and TCRdb retains in-frame clones only, with some absent. The repertoire includes 80,000 to 90,000 clones, around 90% of them detected once, and approximately 2% sits in the top ten. The sequenced sample was CD1b-GMM tetramer-negative cells sorted from PBMCs. These receptors all come from an adult woman with latent tuberculosis.

This chain joins TRBV7-9 and TRBJ1-5; tentative D call: TRBD1 (5 bases). The germline V gene has CDR1 SEHNR and CDR2 FQNEAQ (reference sequence). CDR3 length: 14 residues. V was shortened by 6 bases and J by 4 bases, with 13 bases between the two germline ends. The CDR3 is CASSSGQLNQPQHF. CDR3 DNA sequence: TGTGCCAGCAGTTCCGGACAATTAAATCAGCCCCAGCATTTT.

The CDR3 nucleotides are TGTGCCAGCAGCTTAGAGCAGGGGGAAGAGACCCAGTACTTC. Translation: CASSLEQGEETQYF. This chain links TRBV7-2 with TRBJ2-5, with 7 nucleotides matching TRBD1. CDR1 is SGHTA and CDR2 is FQGNSA in the germline V gene. This CDR3 is built from 14 residues. V dropped 1 base and J dropped 3; count of bases not matched to a gene: 2.

The chain couples TRBV10-1 to TRBJ1-2, with 10 bases identical to TRBD1. Per the germline V gene, CDR1 is WNHNN and CDR2 is SYGVQD (reference sequence). The V segment lost 4 bases and the J segment 7 bases; nucleotides outside the gene matches: 9. The CDR3 runs to 15 residues. The CDR3 region has the DNA TGCGCCAGCAGTGCTATCGGGACAGGGGACTGTGGCTACACCTTC. It is translated as CASSAIGTGDCGYTF.

This clone was seen a single time. Written as DNA, the CDR3 is TGTGCCAGCAAGGGACAGATTTACGAGCAGTACTTC. Its protein product is CASKGQIYEQYF. J is TRBJ2-7 and V is TRBV28; 7 bases are shared with TRBD1. Germline CDR1 is MDHEN and CDR2 is SYDVKM. V shed 7 bases, J shed 4 bases, and the junction held 4 bases outside the gene matches. The CDR3 is made up of 12 amino acids.

The chain recombines TRBV28 with TRBJ1-6, with D tentatively TRBD1 (6 bases). In germline, CDR1 is MDHEN, CDR2 SYDVKM. This CDR3 region has 14 residues. V gave up 3 bases and J gave up 10 bases, with 13 bases separating them. CDR3 region: CASSLGAPNSPLHF. CDR3 in DNA: TGTGCCAGCAGTTTGGGGGCGCCGAACTCACCCCTCCACTTT.

The J gene is TRBJ1-1, the V gene TRBV5-4; possible D gene TRBD1, 5 bases. V lost 4 bases, J lost 0 bases, and 19 bases lay in between. The CDR3 extends over 17 amino acids. Germline V gives CDR1 SGHNT, CDR2 YYREEE (reference sequence). CDR3 in DNA: TGTGCCAGCAGCCAAGATCTGACAGTAAACATGAACACTGAAGCTTTCTTT. Its translation: CASSQDLTVNMNTEAFF.

The CDR3 reads CASSLQGRTEAFF. CDR3 bases: TGCGCCAGCAGCTTGCAGGGTAGGACTGAAGCTTTCTTT. The V call is TRBV5-1, the J call TRBJ1-1; the D gene is possibly TRBD1 (5 bases). The V gene's germline CDR1 is SGHRS and CDR2 YFSETQ. The V end lost 1 base, the J end lost 5 bases, and 9 bases lay between the germline ends. The CDR3 has 13 amino acids.

Note on this clone: Compared with germline, one end of the junction differs, possibly owing to a read error. V is TRBV7-7 and J is TRBJ2-2; 8 nucleotides agree with TRBD2. Germline V lookup: CDR1 SSHAT, CDR2 FNYEAQ (reference sequence). The CDR3 has 17 residues. As DNA, the CDR3 is TGTGCTAGCAGCTCACGTCCGGGGGGGCAAGGAACCGGGGAGCTGTTTTTT. Its protein product is CASSSRPGGQGTGELFF.

This clone was seen just once. The genes are TRBV5-6 and TRBJ1-1, with D unresolved. V gave up 1 base and J gave up 0 bases, with 13 bases separating them. CDR1 and CDR2 (germline): SGHDT, YYEEEE. This CDR3 has 16 amino acids. CDR3 in amino acids: CASSLRLRQLNTEAFF. Written as DNA, the CDR3 is TGTGCCAGCAGCTTGAGACTGCGGCAATTGAACACTGAAGCTTTCTTT.

The chain has TRBV6-5 and TRBJ1-3, with TRBD1 matching 9 bases. Germline CDR1 reads MNHEY; CDR2 reads SVGAGI. The CDR3 covers 14 residues. V trimming: 7 bases; J trimming: 4 bases; junction bases outside the gene matches: 5. The CDR3 is CASNPTGGGNTIYF. The DNA of the CDR3 is TGTGCCAGCAACCCGACAGGGGGGGGAAACACCATATATTTT.

The genes are TRBV25-1 and TRBJ2-1; 7 bases match TRBD2. V trimming: 4 bases; J trimming: 2 bases; junction bases outside the gene matches: 2. The CDR3 is 14 amino acids. Germline assignment: CDR1 MGHDK and CDR2 SYGVNS. CDR3 nucleotides: TGTGCCAGCAGTGCAGCGGGAACCTACAATGAGCAGTTCTTC. Translating it yields CASSAAGTYNEQFF.